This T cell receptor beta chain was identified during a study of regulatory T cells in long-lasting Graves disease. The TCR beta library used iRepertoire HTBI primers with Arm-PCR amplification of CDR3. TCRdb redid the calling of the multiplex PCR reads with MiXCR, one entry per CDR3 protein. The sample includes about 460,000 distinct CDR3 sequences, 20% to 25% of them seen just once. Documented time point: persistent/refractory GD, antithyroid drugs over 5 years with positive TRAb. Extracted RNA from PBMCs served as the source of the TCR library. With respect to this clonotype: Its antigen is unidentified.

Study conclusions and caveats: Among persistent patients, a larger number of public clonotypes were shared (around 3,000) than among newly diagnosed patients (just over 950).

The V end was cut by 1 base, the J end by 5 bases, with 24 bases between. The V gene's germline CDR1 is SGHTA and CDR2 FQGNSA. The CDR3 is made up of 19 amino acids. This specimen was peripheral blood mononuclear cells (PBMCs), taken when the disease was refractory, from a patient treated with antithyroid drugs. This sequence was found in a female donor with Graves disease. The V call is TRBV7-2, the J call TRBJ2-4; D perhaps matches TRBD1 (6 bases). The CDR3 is CTSSLDRVLQGRFQNIQYF. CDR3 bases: TGTACCAGCAGCTTAGACCGTGTATTGCAGGGGCGATTCCAAAACATTCAGTACTTC.